The 28 T cell receptor beta chains presented below share a single source sample, sequenced in a study of brain metastases from non-small cell lung cancer. Produced via immunoSEQ multiplex PCR; TCRdb's table is partial and in-frame only. The data contain about 2,000 clones, around 90% of them singletons. Sequenced sample: primary lung tumor tissue. The receptor source for this set is a donor over 35 with non-small cell lung cancer.

Of note for this clone: The sample contains more than one DNA sequence encoding this CDR3. V gene TRBV11-3 combines with J gene TRBJ2-2; perhaps TRBD2 as D (6 bases). The CDR3 is made up of 16 amino acids. CDR1 is SGHNT and CDR2 is YENEEA in the germline V gene. Trimming removed 1 base at V and 2 bases at J, with 11 bases between. The CDR3 nucleotides read TGTGCCAGCAGCTTAGGCCGGACTACAAACACCGGGGAGCTGTTTTTT. Protein product: CASSLGRTTNTGELFF.

J is TRBJ1-1 and V is TRBV5-1; D perhaps matches TRBD1 (5 bases). Per the germline V gene, CDR1 is SGHRS and CDR2 is YFSETQ. CDR3 size: 16 residues. The V end lost 0 bases, the J end lost 0 bases, and 12 bases lay between the germline ends. CDR3 amino acids: CASSLGPAGMNTEAFF. The CDR3 DNA is TGCGCCAGCAGCTTGGGTCCCGCAGGGATGAACACTGAAGCTTTCTTT.

This rearrangement joins TRBV10-1 to TRBJ2-1; 12 bases match TRBD2. Trimming cost V 3 bases and J 5 bases; bases outside gene matches: 8. Per germline, CDR1 WNHNN and CDR2 SYGVQD (reference sequence). The CDR3 is 17 amino acids. The CDR3 sequence: CASSDSSLAGGHNEQFF. In DNA form, the CDR3 reads TGCGCCAGCAGTGATTCCAGCCTAGCGGGGGGGCACAATGAGCAGTTCTTC.

V gene TRBV6-1 combines with J gene TRBJ2-3, with D uncertain. Germline V gives CDR1 MNHNS, CDR2 SASEGT. Between the trimmed V and J ends, which lost 3 bases and 1 base, there was a span of 5 bases. The CDR3 sequence is 13 residues long. The CDR3 DNA follows: TGTGCCAGCAGTGAGGCAGGCACAGATACGCAGTATTTT. It yields the protein CASSEAGTDTQYF.

The chain carries TRBV7-2 and TRBJ2-7, with a possible D match to TRBD2 (7 bases). Germline CDR1 SGHTA, CDR2 FQGNSA. V lost 5 bases to trimming and J lost 7 bases, with 21 bases between them. The CDR3 has 15 amino acids. CDR3: CASSLRTNGGREQYF. The DNA of the CDR3 is TGTGCCAGCAGCCTAAGGACTAACGGGGGGCGGGAGCAGTACTTC. The whole variable domain, filled in from reference TRBV7-2 and TRBJ2-7, reads GAGVSQSPSNKVTEKGKDVELRCDPISGHTALYWYRQSLGQGLEFLIYFQGNSAPDKSGLPSDRFSAERTGGSVSTLTIQRTQQEDSAVYLCASSLRTNGGREQYFGPGTRLTVT.

The V and J genes are TRBV19 and TRBJ1-5; TRBD1 matches at 8 bases. The V and J ends lost 1 base and 6 bases, in that order; junction bases with no gene match: 5. Germline V gene lookup returns CDR1 LNHDA and CDR2 SQIVND (reference sequence). The CDR3 is 15 residues long. The CDR3 is CASSIGETGAQPQHF. The DNA of the CDR3 is TGTGCCAGTAGTATAGGGGAGACAGGGGCTCAGCCCCAGCATTTT.

V is TRBV6-1 and J is TRBJ2-1; D not resolved. The CDR3 is made up of 14 amino acids. Per germline, CDR1 MNHNS and CDR2 SASEGT. Trimming pared 1 base from V and 1 base from J, leaving 5 bases between. DNA for the CDR3: TGTGCCAGCAGTGAAGGGGGTTCCTACAATGAGCAGTTCTTC. Protein product: CASSEGGSYNEQFF.

This chain links TRBV6-5 with TRBJ2-7; TRBD1 matches 10 bases. The trim removed 2 bases at V and 3 bases at J, leaving 4 bases unmatched. This CDR3 comprises 15 residues. Germline CDR1 and CDR2: MNHEY and SVGAGI. CDR3 nucleotide sequence: TGTGCCAGCAGTTACGCTGGGACAGGGGTCTACGAGCAGTACTTC. Its translation is CASSYAGTGVYEQYF.

J is TRBJ2-2 and V is TRBV19; maybe TRBD1 (6 bases). The V and J ends lost 3 bases and 4 bases respectively, with 12 bases between them. This CDR3 region has 15 residues. Germline CDR1 reads LNHDA; CDR2 reads SQIVND (reference sequence). CDR3 residues: CASSMGQSGTGELFF. The CDR3 region has the DNA TGTGCCAGTAGTATGGGACAAAGCGGCACCGGGGAGCTGTTTTTT.

This sequence joins TRBV18 and TRBJ1-2; a weak D match, TRBD1 (5 bases). Germline V lookup: CDR1 KGHSH, CDR2 LQKENI. This CDR3 spans 16 amino acids. The V end was cut by 5 bases, the J end by 4 bases, with 20 bases between. The CDR3 nucleotides are TGTGCCAGCTCATCATTCCCGCCTACAGGAACCTATGGCTACACCTTC. Translation gives CASSSFPPTGTYGYTF.

The gene calls are TRBV29-1 and TRBJ1-4; D is uncertain. Germline lookup yields CDR1 SQVTM and CDR2 ANQGSEA. This CDR3 comprises 14 residues. The V gene lost 7 bases and the J gene lost 3 bases, with 15 bases spanning the gap. The CDR3 bases are TGCAGCGCCCGATGGGGTGCGGCTAATGAAAAACTGTTTTTT. Its translation: CSARWGAANEKLFF.

The chain recombines TRBV19 with TRBJ1-1; D may be TRBD1 (5 bases). This CDR3 spans 14 amino acids. Trimming left V 7 bases short and J 11 bases short, with 23 bases between. CDR1 is LNHDA and CDR2 is SQIVND in the germline V gene (reference sequence). The CDR3 DNA follows: TGTGCCAGTACTACCCGCCGGGGCGCTTGGGGTGCTTTCTTT. It specifies CASTTRRGAWGAFF.

This clone was seen once. The CDR3 bases are TGTGCCAGCAGGCGGACAGGGAGCGGTTCACCCCTCCACTTT. It translates to CASRRTGSGSPLHF. The chain recombines TRBV6-5 with TRBJ1-6, with 8 bases identical to TRBD1. After removal of 6 bases from V and 9 bases from J, the junction contained 7 bases not matched to a gene. The CDR3 covers 14 residues. Germline CDR1 and CDR2: MNHEY and SVGAGI.

The chain employs TRBV30 and TRBJ1-2, with 7 positions matching TRBD1. V lost 7 bases to trimming and J lost 2 bases; unmatched junction nucleotides: 4. Germline CDR1 reads GTSNPN; CDR2 reads SVGIG (reference sequence). The CDR3 has 12 residues. The CDR3 DNA sequence: TGTGCCTCTCCGGGACAGAACTATGGCTACACCTTC. Amino acids: CASPGQNYGYTF.

The chain is built from TRBV2 and TRBJ2-5; TRBD1 matches at 7 bases. This CDR3 comprises 14 residues. Germline trimming cut 7 bases from V and 7 bases from J; bases unmatched to any gene: 12. Germline CDR1 SNHLY, CDR2 FYNNEI. For the CDR3, the DNA is TGTGCCAGCAATGTACAGGGGCTACGAGGGACCCAGTACTTC. Its protein is CASNVQGLRGTQYF.

The rearrangement links TRBV9 to TRBJ1-3; 8 nucleotides match TRBD1. Germline V gene lookup returns CDR1 SGDLS and CDR2 YYNGEE. This CDR3 has 15 residues. With V trimmed by 4 bases and J by 5 bases, 8 bases remained unmatched. In DNA, the CDR3 is TGTGCCAGCAGCACAGACGGACAGGGTCGAAACACCATATATTTT. Translation: CASSTDGQGRNTIYF.

The chain carries TRBV9 and TRBJ1-2, with D perhaps matching TRBD1 (5 bases). Germline lookup yields CDR1 SGDLS and CDR2 YYNGEE. Trimming shortened V by 0 bases and J by 4 bases, and 7 bases separated the two germline ends. The CDR3 extends over 13 amino acids. In DNA form, the CDR3 reads TGTGCCAGCAGCGTAGGGGGGTTCTATGGCTACACCTTC. Translating it yields CASSVGGFYGYTF.

This chain links TRBV14 with TRBJ2-1; D gene unclear. The germline V gene encodes CDR1 SGHDN and CDR2 FVKESK. CDR3 length: 12 amino acids. Trimming cost V 5 bases and J 7 bases, with 9 bases left between them. The CDR3 DNA sequence: TGTGCCAGCAGCTGGCTCCCAAATGAGCAGTTCTTC. It specifies CASSWLPNEQFF. The variable domain in full, with the rest retrieved from reference TRBV14 and TRBJ2-1, is EAGVTQFPSHSVIEKGQTVTLRCDPISGHDNLYWYRRVMGKEIKFLLHFVKESKQDESGMPNNRFLAERTGGTYSTLKVQPAELEDSGVYFCASSWLPNEQFFGPGTRLTVL.

The chain is built from TRBV24-1 and TRBJ1-2; D unclear. Germline CDR1 reads KGHDR; CDR2 reads SFDVKD. CDR3 length: 13 amino acids. The V end was cut by 0 bases, the J end by 2 bases, with 3 bases between. The CDR3 coding sequence is TGTGCCACCAGTGATTTGAACAACTATGGCTACACCTTC. It codes for CATSDLNNYGYTF.

The V call is TRBV27, the J call TRBJ1-5; D not resolved. V shed 3 bases and J shed 2 bases, with 8 bases lying between them. Germline assignment: CDR1 MNHEY and CDR2 SMNVEV (reference sequence). The CDR3 has 14 amino acids. CDR3 residues: CASSLREGNQPQHF. The CDR3 region has the DNA TGTGCCAGCAGTTTGAGGGAGGGCAATCAGCCCCAGCATTTT.

This clone was seen only once. The rearrangement links TRBV6-5 to TRBJ1-1; possibly TRBD1 for D (6 bases). Germline values: CDR1 MNHEY, CDR2 SVGAGI. CDR3 size: 13 residues. V was shortened by 4 bases and J by 1 base, with 7 bases between the two germline ends. The DNA for the CDR3 is TGTGCCAGCAGTTCAGGGGCGAACACTGAAGCTTTCTTT. Protein: CASSSGANTEAFF.

Only one count was recorded for this clone. V usage is TRBV11-3 and J usage is TRBJ2-7; no definite D call. The V and J ends lost 5 bases and 7 bases respectively, with 12 bases between them. Germline CDR1 and CDR2: SGHNT and YENEEA. The CDR3 consists of 12 residues. CDR3 sequence reads: CASSPPAGEQYF. As DNA, the CDR3 is TGTGCCAGCAGCCCACCCGCTGGGGAGCAGTACTTC.

This clone appeared a single time. The chain combines TRBV11-2 with TRBJ1-2, with a weak D call TRBD1 (6 bases). Germline CDR1 SGHAT, CDR2 FQNNGV. The V end was cut by 5 bases, the J end by 8 bases, with 21 bases between. The CDR3 runs 15 residues. The DNA for the CDR3 is TGTGCCAGCAGCATTACCGGGACACCCCCTAGCGGCTACACCTTC. It yields the protein CASSITGTPPSGYTF.

This clone was detected only once. The chain joins TRBV28 to TRBJ2-7, with a possible D match to TRBD1 (7 bases). The ends were cut back, 7 bases at V and 9 bases at J, with 31 bases in the middle. Per germline, CDR1 MDHEN and CDR2 SYDVKM. The CDR3 consists of 17 residues. CDR3: CASTKFEERGRGAGQYF. CDR3 sequence (DNA): TGTGCCAGCACCAAGTTCGAAGAGAGGGGGCGCGGGGCTGGGCAGTACTTC.

This chain uses TRBV9 with TRBJ1-2; D gene ambiguous. The V and J ends lost 4 bases and 7 bases respectively, with 17 bases between them. This CDR3 contains 14 residues. Germline V gene data show CDR1 as SGDLS and CDR2 as YYNGEE. The DNA for the CDR3 is TGTGCCAGCAGCCCAATTTTGCAGAATTTTGGCTACACCTTC. It translates to CASSPILQNFGYTF.

This clone was found once. The gene calls are TRBV30 and TRBJ2-3; D remains unclear. The CDR3 is 13 residues long. V lost 0 bases and J lost 6, with 10 bases in between. Per the germline V gene, CDR1 is GTSNPN and CDR2 is SVGIG (reference sequence). DNA of the CDR3: TGTGCCTGGAGTGTACAAGTTGAGGATACGCAGTATTTT. It specifies CAWSVQVEDTQYF. Full variable domain (remainder filled in from reference TRBV30 and TRBJ2-3): SQTIHQWPATLVQPVGSPLSLECTVEGTSNPNLYWYRQAAGRGLQLLFYSVGIGQISSEVPQNLSASRPQDRQFILSSKKLLLSDSGFYLCAWSVQVEDTQYFGPGTRLTVL.

The chain recombines TRBV5-4 with TRBJ2-3; tentatively, D is TRBD1 (5 bases). Germline CDR1 reads SGHNT; CDR2 reads YYREEE (reference sequence). The length of the CDR3 is 11 residues. Between the trimmed V and J ends, which lost 2 bases and 11 bases, there was a span of 9 bases. DNA for the CDR3: TGTGCCAGCAGCTTTCAGGGCGGGCAGTATTTT. Translation: CASSFQGGQYF.

This clone was counted a single time. This chain joins TRBV27 and TRBJ1-3; 8 nucleotides align to TRBD1. Looked up from germline, CDR1 is MNHEY and CDR2 is SMNVEV (reference sequence). The CDR3 is 15 amino acids. Trimming at V came to 6 bases and at J to 4 bases, leaving 8 bases not matched to a gene. CDR3: CASSSGQGIGNTIYF. The CDR3 DNA is TGTGCCAGCAGCTCCGGACAGGGCATCGGAAACACCATATATTTT.